This TCR beta chain was observed in a study of cytotoxic CD8 clonotypes in ibrutinib-treated CLL. Sequencing used immunoSEQ multiplex PCR; TCRdb keeps in-frame clones, though not all of them. This sample has tens of thousands of clones, with over 55% found just once. V was clipped by 3 bases and J by 0 bases; unmatched bases: 15. The CDR3 runs 19 residues. Germline V gene sequence: CDR1 SGDLS, CDR2 YYNGEE. This clone has just a few counts. The sequence derives from a human donor with chronic lymphocytic leukemia. The sequencing used PBMCs, collected after 24 months of ibrutinib treatment. The rearrangement links TRBV9 to TRBJ2-4, with 7 bases aligning to TRBD1. Here the CDR3 reads CASSAFGTTGAPAKNIQYF. The CDR3 nucleotides read TGTGCCAGCAGCGCTTTTGGTACTACAGGGGCACCAGCCAAAAACATTCAGTACTTC.